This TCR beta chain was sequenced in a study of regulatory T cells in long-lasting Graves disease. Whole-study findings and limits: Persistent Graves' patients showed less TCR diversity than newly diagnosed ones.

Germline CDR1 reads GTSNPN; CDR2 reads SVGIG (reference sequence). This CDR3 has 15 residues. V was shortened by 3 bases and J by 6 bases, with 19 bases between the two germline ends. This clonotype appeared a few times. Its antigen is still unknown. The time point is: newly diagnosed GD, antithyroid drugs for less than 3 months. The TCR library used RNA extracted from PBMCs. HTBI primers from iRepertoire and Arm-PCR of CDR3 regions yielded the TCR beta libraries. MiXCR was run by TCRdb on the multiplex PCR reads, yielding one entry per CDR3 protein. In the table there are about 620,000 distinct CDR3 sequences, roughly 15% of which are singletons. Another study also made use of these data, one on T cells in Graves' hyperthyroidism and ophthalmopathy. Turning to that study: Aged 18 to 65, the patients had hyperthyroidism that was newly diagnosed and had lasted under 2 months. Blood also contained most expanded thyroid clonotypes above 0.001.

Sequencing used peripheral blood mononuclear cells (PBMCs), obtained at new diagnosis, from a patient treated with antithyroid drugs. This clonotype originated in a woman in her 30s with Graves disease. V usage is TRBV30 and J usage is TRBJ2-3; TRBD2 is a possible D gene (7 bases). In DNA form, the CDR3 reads TGTGCCTGGAGGAACGGGGGCGGGAGATCCGATACGCAGTATTTT. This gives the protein CAWRNGGGRSDTQYF.